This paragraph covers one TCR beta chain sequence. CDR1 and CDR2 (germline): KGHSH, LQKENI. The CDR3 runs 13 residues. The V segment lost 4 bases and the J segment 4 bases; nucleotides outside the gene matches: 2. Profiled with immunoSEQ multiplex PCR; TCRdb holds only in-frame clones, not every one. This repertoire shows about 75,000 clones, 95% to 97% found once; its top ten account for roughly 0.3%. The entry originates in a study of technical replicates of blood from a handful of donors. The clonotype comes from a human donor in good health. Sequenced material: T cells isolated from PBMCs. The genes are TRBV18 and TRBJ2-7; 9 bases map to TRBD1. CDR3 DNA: TGTGCCAGCTCACTTGGGACAGGGTACGAGCAGTACTTC. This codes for CASSLGTGYEQYF.